This TCR beta chain was recorded in a study of T cell repertoires in ileal Crohn's disease. Per sample, roughly 0.45 micrograms of biopsy DNA were TCRB immunosequenced. Assay used: immunoSEQ multiplex PCR; TCRdb lists only in-frame clones, some missing. This table has more than 6,500 clones, roughly three quarters appearing once. Note on this clone: No antigen is known for it.

Overall study findings and caveats: Compared with CD4 T cells, sorted CD8 cells carried more expanded clones. Compared with non-smokers, active smokers at surgery showed more clonal expansions.

The CDR3 totals 13 residues. Trimming took off 8 bases at V and 2 bases at J, with 12 bases between the two ends. CDR1 and CDR2 (germline): WSHSY, SAAADI. The sample consisted of ileal tissue. This sequence joins TRBV10-2 and TRBJ1-2; D is uncertain. This sequence originates from an adult with Crohn's disease. CDR3 protein: CASAEAWNYGYTF. DNA for the CDR3: TGCGCCAGCGCTGAGGCGTGGAACTATGGCTACACCTTC.